This T cell receptor (beta chain) appears in the sequencing data of a study of T cell repertoires in cytomegalovirus infection. Study information: Indications of both CMV infection and matching HLA type were provided by public TCR beta signatures.

TCRdb re-called the reads with MiXCR, one entry per CDR3 protein. The data contain roughly 760,000 distinct CDR3 sequences, about 40% of them singletons. General study findings and limits: Carriers of CMV and the relevant HLA type were discriminated by public TCR beta frequency. Dominating the ex vivo response were HLA-C-restricted CMV-specific TCR beta clonotypes.

The trim removed 3 bases at V and 2 bases at J, leaving 11 bases unmatched. The CDR3 runs 17 residues. Of note for this clonotype: Antigen unknown.

This chain connects TRBV12-3 or TRBV12-4 to TRBJ2-7; TRBD2 matches 9 bases. Sequenced sample: PBMCs. The clonotype comes from a human donor in good health (CMV status not recorded). Some clones in this sample may be carry-over from other donors' samples. CDR3 DNA: TGTGCCAGCAGTTTGGCCAGAATAGCGGGAGTAACCTACGAGCAGTACTTC. Amino acids: CASSLARIAGVTYEQYF.